The present entry profiles one TCR beta chain with its context. This receptor's antigen is unknown. Nothing much larger sits one base from this clone, and base qualities are not available. Donors were a few dozen systemically healthy Caucasian individuals from Russia aged roughly 6 to 90 years. Each donor gave 8 to 10 milliliters of peripheral blood, collected into EDTA-treated Vacutainer tubes. Ficoll-Paque density-gradient centrifugation was used to isolate PBMCs, with at least 7 million per sample. Total RNA was extracted from PBMCs with Trizol reagent, with at least 5.5 micrograms obtained per sample. Naive CD45RAhigh/CD27high T cell percentages were measured by flow cytometry on a PBMC aliquot from every donor. This sample is part of a study of blood T cells in healthy people across ages (dated by TCRdb to between 2015 and 2016). Some background on the complete study: In model experiments, template switching captured about one uniquely barcoded TCR beta cDNA molecule for every two T cells. Using deep sequencing normalized with unique cDNA molecular identifiers, the study measured how TCR beta repertoire diversity changes with age. Donors were grouped into four age groups: young (average approximately 16 years), middle-aged (roughly 38), aged (around 62) and long-lived (about 89). The study analyzed two additional independent replicas of 1 million unique cDNA reads from the same blood draw for two donors, one aged 18 to 29 and one aged 80 or older.

The library came from 5' RACE. Sequencing was performed on an Illumina HiSeq 2500. A second about 6 to 11 cycle PCR used a sample-barcoded 5' primer and a J-beta primer mix. A template-switch 5' adaptor carrying 12 random nucleotides introduced a unique molecular identifier onto each TCR beta cDNA molecule. At least 2.5 million CDR3-containing paired-end reads were obtained from each sample. The Mint cDNA synthesis kit, primed by a TRBC-specific oligonucleotide, was used to synthesize first-strand cDNA from all RNA. All cDNA was treated with uracil-DNA glycosylase and then went through a first 18-cycle PCR with the universal primers M1SS and BC2_uni_R. Under the source paper's analysis protocol: For normalization, 1 million high-quality reads were randomly selected from each sample, with every read carrying a distinct molecular identifier. Reads with shared molecular identifiers were discarded instead of being binned into consensus sequences. MiTCR, with a Q25 quality threshold and the strictest error-elimination algorithm, was used for CDR3 identification, clonotype clustering and error correction. A nonparametric unseen species model with Euler transformation was used to estimate a lower bound on total TCR beta diversity. Starting from the raw public reads, TCRdb applied fastp trimming at Q25, assembled clones with MiXCR and retained in-frame beta chains. Each CDR3 protein appears once, grouped with its most common genes and DNA. These V and J calls derive from TCRdb rather than the authors' analysis. This sample lists fewer than 1,200,000 distinct CDR3 sequences; under 30% were detected once. 0.65% to 0.75% of the sample is taken by the ten largest.

Unmatched junction bases come to 13, with V trimmed by 1 base and J by 5 bases. CDR1 DFQATT and CDR2 SNEGSKA are derived from the germline V gene (reference sequence). From the cysteine up to the phenylalanine, the CDR3 has a length of 16 residues. Of all the DNA, just the CDR3 is kept, 48 bases in frame from base 1. The full study reports these points: Because the CMV infection status of the donors was unknown, age-related changes in expanded clonotypes may potentially have been confounded. The percentage of naive T cells measured by flow cytometry correlated strongly with observed TCR beta diversity. Estimates of total diversity from one million sequenced T cells were regarded as lower bounds and underestimates. Compared with the aged group, more naive CD4+ T cells, fewer expanded clones and increased TCR diversity were shown by the long-lived group, suggesting age selection. As age increased, observed TCR beta diversity per million T cells dropped in a roughly linear way, and a significant reduction was already evident by age about 40. Conclusive comparison of naive and antigen-experienced compartments was prevented by the profiling of bulk unsorted PBMCs.

These same data were also listed under a study on T cells of mothers and their children. Reported in the second study: Donors were nine systemically healthy Caucasian individuals: three mothers and their six children. cDNA synthesis used all of the extracted RNA, with 1.5 ug of RNA in each 15 ul reaction. In the second PCR, the M1S primer added sample barcodes and 2-4 random nucleotides. More than 8 million TCR beta CDR3 reads were obtained from each mother, and about 3 million reads were obtained from each child. Thymic selection similarly shapes TCR recombination output in related and unrelated pairs, with minor effect from inherited differences. Normalized repertoire overlap was always slightly but never significantly higher in related than unrelated mother-child pairs. With a sensitivity of approximately 100 clones per million clonotypes, no persistent microchimeric T cell clones were detected. The study used deep NGS to compare TCR beta repertoires of mothers and children, seeking features distinguishing related mother-child pairs from unrelated individuals. On average, the children were approximately 11 +/- 4 years old, while the mothers were approximately 40 +/- 4 years old. After adapters were ligated using NEBNext reagents, the libraries underwent 100+100 nt paired-end sequencing on an Illumina HiSeq 2000. To avoid cross-contamination, the mother libraries and the child libraries were prepared a month apart and sequenced in separate runs. Between roughly 500,000 and 2,000,000 distinct TCR beta clonotypes were identified per donor. Naive TCR beta clonotypes were estimated from low-frequency clonotypes matched to each donor's FACS-determined naive share, without sorting.

The chain links TRBV20-1 with TRBJ2-7, and TRBD1 aligns with 8 junction nucleotides. The clonotype was recovered from a girl aged 2 to 10 in good health. Source material: blood. The bases are TGCAGTGCTAGAGGGGAGGCCGCAGGGGGCTGGGACGAGCAGTACTTC. The encoded protein is CSARGEAAGGWDEQYF.